One sample yielded the 9 T cell receptor beta chains listed below, sequenced in a study of regulatory T cells in long-lasting Graves disease. Combining iRepertoire HTBI primers with Arm-PCR of CDR3 regions, the authors built TCR beta libraries. TCRdb reprocessed the multiplex PCR reads via MiXCR and lists one record per CDR3 protein. The sample records 400,000 to 550,000 distinct CDR3 sequences, over 15% being singletons. Time point specified: newly diagnosed GD, antithyroid drugs for less than 3 months. With RNA extracted from PBMCs as input, the TCR library was made. These data were likewise used in another study, on T cells in Graves' hyperthyroidism and ophthalmopathy.

Source: peripheral blood mononuclear cells (PBMCs), taken at new diagnosis, from a patient treated with antithyroid drugs. The receptors come from a woman aged 25 to 39 with Graves disease.

The table lists this clonotype with many counts. This rearrangement joins TRBV5-1 to TRBJ2-3; a possible D gene is TRBD1 (5 bases). The CDR3 runs to 16 residues. V shed 0 bases and J shed 2 bases, with 13 bases lying between them. From germline, CDR1 is SGHRS and CDR2 YFSETQ. In nucleotides, the CDR3 is TGCGCCAGCAGCTTGGAAGCGTACAGGACCACAGATACGCAGTATTTT. Amino acid sequence: CASSLEAYRTTDTQYF.

About this clonotype: An end of the junction differs from the germline gene, which may be a read error. The chain links TRBV6-1 to TRBJ1-6, with TRBD1 as a possible D gene (6 bases). Germline values: CDR1 MNHNS, CDR2 SASEGT. The CDR3 consists of 15 residues. CDR3 in amino acids: CANSEWGARNSPLHF. Written as DNA, the CDR3 is TGTGCCAACAGTGAATGGGGGGCGCGTAATTCACCCCTCCACTTT.

This clonotype showed up many times. The gene calls are TRBV12-3 or TRBV12-4 and TRBJ2-3; 7 nucleotides agree with TRBD1. J was trimmed by 5 bases and V by 6 bases; bases with no gene match: 8. There are 14 residues in the CDR3. Here the CDR3 DNA reads TGTGCCAGCAGCCGGGACAGCCCTGGAGATACGCAGTATTTT. Translated, it gives CASSRDSPGDTQYF.

This clonotype was seen ten or more times. The chain employs TRBV29-1 and TRBJ1-1, with D possibly TRBD1 on 6 matching bases. Germline CDR1 reads SQVTM; CDR2 reads ANQGSEA. V dropped 6 bases and J dropped 1 base, with 18 bases sitting between them. This CDR3 spans 15 amino acids. The CDR3 reads CSVRAQGGSNTEAFF. The CDR3 DNA sequence: TGCAGCGTACGGGCACAGGGCGGGTCGAACACTGAAGCTTTCTTT. Full variable domain (outside the CDR3, taken from reference TRBV29-1 and TRBJ1-1): SAVISQKPSRDICQRGTSLTIQCQVDSQVTMMFWYRQQPGQSLTLIATANQGSEATYESGFVIDKFPISRPNLTFSTLTVSNMSPEDSSIYLCSVRAQGGSNTEAFFGQGTRLTVV.

This clonotype was picked up many times. The chain uses TRBV11-2 and TRBJ2-7; tentatively, D is TRBD1 (6 bases). Germline CDR1 and CDR2: SGHAT and FQNNGV. CDR3 length: 14 residues. V was pared by 1 base and J by 5 bases, with 12 bases between. This chain's CDR3 is CASSLAGTGNEQYF. The CDR3, as DNA: TGTGCCAGCAGCTTAGCGGGAACAGGGAACGAGCAGTACTTC.

This chain connects TRBV5-1 to TRBJ1-3; D gene uncertain. V was clipped by 4 bases and J by 0 bases, with 14 bases between them. CDR3 length: 16 residues. Germline V lookup: CDR1 SGHRS, CDR2 YFSETQ. The CDR3 region is CASSLGRASSGNTIYF. DNA for the CDR3: TGCGCCAGCAGCCTCGGACGGGCGTCCTCTGGAAACACCATATATTTT.

The sample holds one count of this clonotype. A much larger clone lies one base from this, so it may be a read error. This sequence joins TRBV2 and TRBJ2-5; D remains ambiguous. Deletions cut 7 bases from V and 11 bases from J, with 23 bases between. From germline, CDR1 is SNHLY and CDR2 FYNNEI. The length of the CDR3 is 14 residues. CDR3 sequence reads: CASMGLASVNEQYF. Written as DNA, the CDR3 is TGTGCCAGCATGGGATTAGCCAGCGTCAATGAGCAGTACTTC.

In its sample, this clonotype was seen a few times. The V gene is TRBV27, the J gene TRBJ1-5; no firm D call. Trimming took 2 bases from V and 0 from J, leaving 5 bases between them. The length of the CDR3 is 14 residues. Germline CDR1 is MNHEY and CDR2 is SMNVEV (reference sequence). The CDR3, as DNA: TGTGCCAGCAGTTTAGCAGTTAGCAATCAGCCCCAGCATTTT. This codes for CASSLAVSNQPQHF.

This clonotype was counted at least ten times. The CDR3 DNA sequence: TGTGCCAGCAGTCCCTCCGAAAGCACAGATACGCAGTATTTT. This encodes CASSPSESTDTQYF. This rearrangement joins TRBV6-1 to TRBJ2-3; D uncertain. Trimming took 5 bases from V and 0 from J, leaving 9 bases between them. Germline V gives CDR1 MNHNS, CDR2 SASEGT. The CDR3 is 14 residues long.